This T cell receptor (beta chain) is from a study of Ad26.COV2.S vaccination and SARS-CoV-2 variants. Overall study context: Donor allocation was to the COV1001 Ad26.COV2.S trial arm.

Treatment meaning: over 15 received Ad26.COV2.S at low or high dose, single or two shots; 5 received placebo; per-sample allocation not given. Collection of the samples took place on day 63 after the first injection of vaccine or placebo. In Boston, an adult donor aged 18-55 years took part. As concerns this clone: The antigen remains undetermined.

Study-wide findings and caveats: Non-spike TCR breadth was similar in vaccine and placebo recipients. Compared with placebo recipients, vaccine recipients had higher spike-specific TCR breadth.

The CDR3 extends over 16 amino acids. Trimming stripped 1 base from V and 4 bases from J, with 14 bases between. Germline V gene sequence: CDR1 SGHKS, CDR2 YYEKEE (reference sequence). Clones were sequenced by immunoSEQ multiplex PCR, and TCRdb holds only the in-frame ones, with some missing. This table holds a few hundred thousand clones, 88% found once. The sample in question was peripheral blood, obtained in a trial of Ad26.COV2.S vaccine versus placebo. This TCR derives from a person aged 18-60 years who received the Ad26.COV2.S COVID-19 vaccine or a placebo. The V call is TRBV5-5, the J call TRBJ1-4; TRBD1 is a possible D gene (5 bases). CDR3 residues: CASSLSGFNGNEKLFF. The CDR3 nucleotides are TGTGCCAGCAGCTTGTCAGGGTTTAATGGTAATGAAAAACTGTTTTTT.